The 10 T cell receptor beta chains below come from one sample, sequenced in a study of blood T cell repertoires in COVID-19. Assay: immunoSEQ multiplex PCR; the TCRdb copy retains only in-frame clones and omits some. The table lists tens of thousands of clones, about 81% of them singletons. Sequences were obtained from peripheral blood. All receptors come from an elderly man with acute or convalescent COVID-19.

This chain connects TRBV23-1 to TRBJ2-1; 8 bases are a match to TRBD1. TRBV23-1 is an ORF for which the function is uncertain. V was pared by 3 bases and J by 6 bases, with 1 base of the junction left unmatched. CDR3 length: 13 residues. CDR3 DNA: TGCGCCAGCAGTCAGACAGGGGTCAATGAGCAGTTCTTC. Translation: CASSQTGVNEQFF.

This clone occurred once. The genes are TRBV28 and TRBJ1-2, with 8 positions matching TRBD1. The CDR3 runs to 14 residues. Per germline, CDR1 MDHEN and CDR2 SYDVKM. V trimming: 6 bases; J trimming: 3 bases; junction bases outside the gene matches: 6. The CDR3 reads CASRNRGWDYGYTF. CDR3 DNA sequence: TGTGCCAGCAGGAACAGGGGGTGGGACTATGGCTACACCTTC.

In DNA form, the CDR3 reads TGCAGCGTTGAAGAACAGGGTGGGAGCAAAAACATTCAGTACTTC. It encodes CSVEEQGGSKNIQYF. The chain uses TRBV29-1 and TRBJ2-4; D might be TRBD1 (6 bases). Trimming stripped 0 bases from V and 3 bases from J, with 12 bases between. Germline V gives CDR1 SQVTM, CDR2 ANQGSEA. The CDR3 is 15 amino acids.

This clone was detected only a few times. CDR3 nucleotide sequence: TGTGCCAGCAGTTCGTACCAGGGCACAGATACGCAGTATTTT. Protein sequence: CASSSYQGTDTQYF. The chain employs TRBV27 and TRBJ2-3, with D unclear. This CDR3 has 14 amino acids. The ends were cut back, 4 bases at V and 1 base at J, with 9 bases in the middle. The V gene's germline CDR1 is MNHEY and CDR2 SMNVEV (reference sequence).

V is TRBV7-2 and J is TRBJ2-3, with D unclear. Germline CDR1 and CDR2: SGHTA and FQGNSA. The CDR3 is 13 residues long. The V gene lost 1 base and the J gene lost 4 bases, with 6 bases spanning the gap. CDR3 loop: CASSLVLPDTQYF. In nucleotides, the CDR3 is TGTGCCAGCAGCTTAGTACTCCCAGATACGCAGTATTTT.

The chain links TRBV4-2 to TRBJ2-2; 9 positions match TRBD2. The germline gives CDR1 LGHNA, CDR2 YNFKEQ. Losses at the gene ends were 7 bases for V and 6 bases for J; bases not matched to a gene: 12. The length of the CDR3 is 16 residues. This chain's CDR3 is CASTHALAGSPGELFF. The CDR3 coding sequence is TGTGCCAGCACTCATGCGCTAGCGGGATCCCCCGGGGAGCTGTTTTTT.

This sequence joins TRBV18 and TRBJ2-3; 7 nucleotides match TRBD1. CDR3 size: 16 residues. V shed 3 bases and J 0 bases; nucleotides not matched to a gene: 6. The germline V gene encodes CDR1 KGHSH and CDR2 LQKENI. The CDR3, as DNA: TGTGCCAGCTCACCGCTACAGGGGCCCAGCACAGATACGCAGTATTTT. Its protein product is CASSPLQGPSTDTQYF.

This chain links TRBV19 with TRBJ1-5; a possible D gene is TRBD1 (5 bases). This CDR3 is 14 amino acids long. Per the germline V gene, CDR1 is LNHDA and CDR2 is SQIVND (reference sequence). Trimming pared 4 bases from V and 4 bases from J, leaving 11 bases between. The CDR3 bases are TGTGCCAGTAGTAGGGGAGGGGAGAATCAGCCCCAGCATTTT. Its translation is CASSRGGENQPQHF.

The gene calls are TRBV5-1 and TRBJ2-5; D possibly corresponds to TRBD1 (5 bases). Deletions cut 0 bases from V and 2 bases from J, with 11 bases between. The CDR3 covers 15 residues. Germline CDR1 and CDR2: SGHRS and YFSETQ. CDR3 in DNA: TGCGCCAGCAGCTTGGCCCTGGGGCGGCAAGAGACCCAGTACTTC. Its translation: CASSLALGRQETQYF.

The chain carries TRBV29-1 and TRBJ2-2; TRBD1 agrees at 11 bases. Germline CDR1 and CDR2: SQVTM and ANQGSEA. V gave up 8 bases and J gave up 5 bases; unmatched junction bases: 19. The CDR3 is made up of 18 amino acids. Here the CDR3 DNA reads TGCAGCATTGCACAAACGGCCGGGACAGGGGGGAGAACCGGGGAGCTGTTTTTT. It specifies CSIAQTAGTGGRTGELFF.